This TCR beta chain was recovered during a study of OX40 agonist ivuxolimab in advanced cancers. Concerning the study at large: The costimulatory receptor OX40 (CD134) was targeted by ivuxolimab, a fully human IgG2 agonistic monoclonal antibody. Partial responses occurred in three dose-escalation patients, of whom one had hepatocellular carcinoma and two had cutaneous melanoma. Prior anti-PD-1, anti-PD-L1 or anti-CTLA-4 therapy was permitted, and checkpoint inhibitors had been received by 30% to 40% of dose-escalation patients. The monotherapy dose-escalation portion (N ≈ 55 patients) of the phase I ivuxolimab trial is reported in the paper. The purpose of peripheral TCRbeta sequencing was to test whether ivuxolimab changed TCR sequence diversity and led to clonal T-cell expansion. In the dose-escalation cohort, around four fifths of patients were male, and the mean age was around 60 years, with a range of roughly 20 to 80. Intravenous ivuxolimab was administered to patients every 2 weeks at six dose levels: 0.01, 0.1, 0.3, 1.5, 3 and 10 mg/kg. Among the roughly 52 dose-escalation patients, some 20 had hepatocellular carcinoma, about 15 melanoma, 9 renal cell carcinoma and 9 head and neck cancer. The study at large found these results: Low levels of normalized T-cell clonal expansion were also seen in some nonresponding patients. In the 0.1-3.0 mg/kg groups, partial responders had among the lowest normalized peripheral clonal expansion, particularly in CD8+ T cells. On average, CD8+ T cells showed more expanded clones than CD4+ T cells after ivuxolimab. At doses of 0.1 to 3.0 mg/kg, clonal expansion of both CD4+ and CD8+ T cells in blood was seen between baseline and week 6. Antigen specificity was not determined for the clonally expanded peripheral T cells.

The trial excluded patients who had a history of autoimmune disease or who were on systemic immunosuppression. Peripheral blood for TCR sequencing was collected from all dose cohorts at baseline, on cycle 4 day 1, and on cycle 7 day 1. Samples were obtained from an open-label, multicenter, first-in-human phase I dose-escalation trial of ivuxolimab. The trial enrolled adults with locally advanced or metastatic head and neck squamous cell, hepatocellular, melanoma or renal cell carcinoma. CD4+ and CD8+ T cells were sorted separately from peripheral blood before TCR sequencing. Comment on this clone: The antigen it recognizes is unknown. No quality values exist for individual bases; no much larger clone is one base distant.

To sequence the TCRbeta CDR3 region, genomic DNA was isolated from the sorted cells. The immunoSEQ Assay was used to sequence the TCRbeta CDR3 regions. TCRdb took this table from immuneACCESS and kept in-frame rearrangements with V and J called. Such tables lack part of the clones; where checked against another copy, unresolved V genes explain under half of the gap, and the rest is unexplained. The sample table contains about 58,000 clones; only one count was recorded for 75% to 90% of them. Around 3.2% of the sample is taken by the ten largest. Looking up the germline V gene yields CDR1 MNHNS and CDR2 SASEGT. Its CDR3 holds 14 amino acids, cysteine through phenylalanine. CDR3 DNA only is kept here, 42 bases in frame from base 1. V sheds 2 bases and J sheds 9 bases, leaving 17 bases between their ends.

Sequencing was performed on CD4+ or CD8+ T cells sorted from blood, taken in a trial of the OX40 agonist ivuxolimab. The sequence derives from an adult with an advanced solid tumor such as melanoma, head and neck, liver or kidney cancer. The chain uses TRBV6-1 and TRBJ2-7, with a weak D call of TRBD2 (6 bases match). The CDR3 reads as follows: CASSERSSVSVQYF. The nucleotide sequence reads TGTGCCAGCAGTGAACGGTCTAGCGTCTCCGTGCAGTACTTC.